This record looks at one TCR beta chain sequence and its context. Sample-barcoded 5' priming and a J-beta primer mix drove a second PCR of about 7 to 12 cycles. TCRdb reprocessed the 5' RACE reads with MiXCR, giving one entry per CDR3 protein. Here the sample spans roughly 900,000 distinct CDR3 sequences, 48% being singletons. The entry originates in a study of blood T cells in healthy people across ages. Germline CDR1 is SGHTA and CDR2 is FQGNSA. This CDR3 contains 14 residues. V and J are TRBV7-2 and TRBJ2-1; D gene uncertain. Near its end, the DNA agrees better with TRBJ2-7, so the J call may be wrong. This receptor was taken from a young man in good health. Specimen: blood. The CDR3 loop is CASSLSPTSYEQYF. For the CDR3, the DNA is TGTGCCAGCAGCTTATCTCCGACCTCCTACGAGCAGTACTTC.